A selection of T cell receptor beta chains follows, all from one sample in a study of beta chain features in type 1 diabetes. The data were produced by immunoSEQ multiplex PCR, yet TCRdb's version contains in-frame clones alone and is incomplete. The sample records approximately 250,000 clones, less than 30% being singletons. The specimen was naive CD4+ T cells from blood. The receptors shown here come from a woman between 25 and 40 years old with type 1 diabetes. Both conserved end residues are part of each CDR3. The D gene is left open where the match is weak. Clone sizes are given selectively: once, few, many, or a class where the clone is expanded.

DNA | CDR3 | J | V | length | D | size
TGCGCCAGCAGCCAAGATCTTCTAGCGGGAGCCGCCTACGAGCAGTACTTC | CASSQDLLAGAAYEQYF | TRBJ2-7 | TRBV4-1 | 17 | TRBD2 | .
TGCGCCAGCAGCGATCGACAGGGGAGTGGAACGCAGTATTTT | CASSDRQGSGTQYF | TRBJ2-3 | TRBV5-1 | 14 | TRBD1 | few
TGTGCCAGTAGTATTCCAGGCCCCTATGGCTACACCTTC | CASSIPGPYGYTF | TRBJ1-2 | TRBV19 | 13 | . | .
TGTGCCAGCAGTTTGGTTAGCGGGAGCGTCTACGAGCAGTACTTC | CASSLVSGSVYEQYF | TRBJ2-7 | TRBV28 | 15 | TRBD2 | .
TGTGCCAGCAGTGCCAGCGGGAGTTCACACGAGCAGTACTTC | CASSASGSSHEQYF | TRBJ2-7 | TRBV25-1 | 14 | TRBD2 | .
TGTGCCTGGAGTGTACTCACAGGGTTGAACACTGAAGCTTTCTTT | CAWSVLTGLNTEAFF | TRBJ1-1 | TRBV30 | 15 | . | few
TGCGCCAGCAGCCAAGGACGGGGGGATACGCAGTATTTT | CASSQGRGDTQYF | TRBJ2-3 | TRBV4-1 | 13 | . | .
TGTGCCAGCTCGGGACAGGGCAAGGACGAGCAGTACTTC | CASSGQGKDEQYF | TRBJ2-7 | TRBV18 | 13 | TRBD1 | few
TGTGCCAGCAGAGAGATGAACACTGAAGCTTTCTTT | CASREMNTEAFF | TRBJ1-1 | TRBV28 | 12 | . | few
TGTGCCAGCAGTTTAACGTACCGGGACAGCGCCGAATTT | CASSLTYRDSAEF | TRBJ1-4 | TRBV27 | 13 | TRBD1 | .
TGCGCCAGCAGGGGGGACAGCTGGAACACTGAAGCTTTCTTT | CASRGDSWNTEAFF | TRBJ1-1 | TRBV5-1 | 14 | TRBD1 | .
TGTGCCAGCAGTGAGTCTAGCGGGAGAGTTACCAAAAACATTCAGTACTTC | CASSESSGRVTKNIQYF | TRBJ2-4 | TRBV2 | 17 | TRBD2 | .
TGTGCCAGCAGCTTACCAGGGGAAAACTACAATGAGCAGTTCTTC | CASSLPGENYNEQFF | TRBJ2-1 | TRBV7-9 | 15 | . | .
TGTGCCAGCAGACCGGGACAGGTTCACGAGCAGTACTTC | CASRPGQVHEQYF | TRBJ2-7 | TRBV7-8 | 13 | TRBD1 | .
TGTGCCAGCAGCCGGGACCCAGGGGGAGACATTCAGTACTTC | CASSRDPGGDIQYF | TRBJ2-4 | TRBV7-9 | 14 | TRBD1 | .
TGCAGTGCCCCGGACAATCTCGACGCTTTCTTT | CSAPDNLDAFF | TRBJ1-1 | TRBV20-1 | 11 | . | .
TGTGCCAGCAGTCCAACCGGGACTAGCTACGAGCAGTACTTC | CASSPTGTSYEQYF | TRBJ2-7 | TRBV25-1 | 14 | TRBD2 | .
TGTGCCAGCCACCAGGGACAGGGTCATGAAAAACTGTTTTTT | CASHQGQGHEKLFF | TRBJ1-4 | TRBV19 | 14 | TRBD1 | .
TGTGCCAGTAGTATTTCCCTAGCGGGAGGTGCAGATACGCAGTATTTT | CASSISLAGGADTQYF | TRBJ2-3 | TRBV19 | 16 | TRBD2 | .
TGTGCCTGGAAAGGGGGCAATCAGCCCCAGCATTTT | CAWKGGNQPQHF | TRBJ1-5 | TRBV30 | 12 | . | .
TGTGCCAGCAGCCTCAGCGGGCAATCCTACGAGCAGTACTTC | CASSLSGQSYEQYF | TRBJ2-7 | TRBV9 | 14 | . | .
TGTGCCAGCAGACTACCGGGAACCGATGAAAAACTGTTTTTT | CASRLPGTDEKLFF | TRBJ1-4 | TRBV27 | 14 | . | .
TGTGCCAGCAGTGAAACAGGATTGAGGAAAGCTTTCTTT | CASSETGLRKAFF | TRBJ1-1 | TRBV2 | 13 | . | .
TGTGCCAGCAGACCCGCCGACAAGACCAATCAGCCCCAGCATTTT | CASRPADKTNQPQHF | TRBJ1-5 | TRBV27 | 15 | . | few
TGTGCCTGGGGAACAGGGGCCGATCCCCTTAAGCAGTTCTTC | CAWGTGADPLKQFF | TRBJ2-1 | TRBV30 | 14 | TRBD1 | .
TGCAGCGTTGACCGGACAGGGGGTGGCCCTAACTATGGCTACACCTTC | CSVDRTGGGPNYGYTF | TRBJ1-2 | TRBV29-1 | 16 | TRBD1 | .
TGCAGCGTTGAAGATGGGGACAGGGGATCGACCGGGGAGCTGTTTTTT | CSVEDGDRGSTGELFF | TRBJ2-2 | TRBV29-1 | 16 | TRBD1 | .
TGTGCCTGGAGTAGGACAGGGGACGAGCAGTACTTC | CAWSRTGDEQYF | TRBJ2-7 | TRBV30 | 12 | TRBD1 | few
TGTGCCAGCAGACTTCAGCCGGGACAGGGGGTGGGGGAGCAGTACTTC | CASRLQPGQGVGEQYF | TRBJ2-7 | TRBV27 | 16 | TRBD1 | .
TGTGCCAGCAGCGTCCCAGGGAATGAGCAGTTCTTC | CASSVPGNEQFF | TRBJ2-1 | TRBV5-4 | 12 | . | few
TGCGCCAGCAGACACTTAGCGGGCCACGCGAACACCGGGGAGCTGTTTTTT | CASRHLAGHANTGELFF | TRBJ2-2 | TRBV5-1 | 17 | TRBD2 | .
TGTGCCTGGAGATCCGACTTTTACACGCAGTATTTT | CAWRSDFYTQYF | TRBJ2-3 | TRBV30 | 12 | . | .
TGTGCCAGCAGCTTCAGTGGGCCTAATGAAAAACTGTTTTTT | CASSFSGPNEKLFF | TRBJ1-4 | TRBV7-9 | 14 | . | few
TGTGCCAGCAGCTCCGGGATAGCGGAAGCCAAAAACATTCAGTACTTC | CASSSGIAEAKNIQYF | TRBJ2-4 | TRBV5-4 | 16 | . | few
TGTGCCAGCACCGTGGGACTACTGAATGAGCAGTTCTTC | CASTVGLLNEQFF | TRBJ2-1 | TRBV21-1 | 13 | . | .
TGTGCCAGCAGCTTAGCACCGGGAACCTACAATGAGCAGTTCTTC | CASSLAPGTYNEQFF | TRBJ2-1 | TRBV7-2 | 15 | . | few
TGCGCCAGCAGTCGGACAGGGAGGACAGATACGCAGTATTTT | CASSRTGRTDTQYF | TRBJ2-3 | TRBV5-1 | 14 | TRBD1 | few
TGTGCCAGCAGCTTGTCTAGCGGGAGTGGCTATGAGCAGTTCTTC | CASSLSSGSGYEQFF | TRBJ2-1 | TRBV5-4 | 15 | TRBD2 | few
TGCAGCGTTGAGACTAGCGGTCTCTACGAGCAGTACTTC | CSVETSGLYEQYF | TRBJ2-7 | TRBV29-1 | 13 | TRBD2 | few
TGCGCCAGCAGCTTGGGGGAGCCCACAGATACGCAGTATTTT | CASSLGEPTDTQYF | TRBJ2-3 | TRBV5-1 | 14 | . | few
TGTGCCTGGAGTGTGACAGGGGCGGAGAGGGCTTTCTTT | CAWSVTGAERAFF | TRBJ1-1 | TRBV30 | 13 | TRBD1 | few
TGCAGCGTTGGGGTGTATCAGGGAGGAAACATTCAGTACTTC | CSVGVYQGGNIQYF | TRBJ2-4 | TRBV29-1 | 14 | . | .
TGTGCCAGCGCGGCCGGCCAAGAGACCCAGTACTTC | CASAAGQETQYF | TRBJ2-5 | TRBV2 | 12 | . | .